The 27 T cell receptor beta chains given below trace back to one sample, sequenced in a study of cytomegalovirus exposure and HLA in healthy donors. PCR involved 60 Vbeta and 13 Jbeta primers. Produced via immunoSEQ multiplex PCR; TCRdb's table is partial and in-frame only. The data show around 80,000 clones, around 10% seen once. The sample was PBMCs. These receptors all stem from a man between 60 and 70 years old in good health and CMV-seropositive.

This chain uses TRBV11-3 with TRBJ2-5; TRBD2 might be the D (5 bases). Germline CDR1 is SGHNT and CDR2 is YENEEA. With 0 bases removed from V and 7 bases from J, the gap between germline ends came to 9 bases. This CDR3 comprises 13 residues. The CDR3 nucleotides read TGTGCCAGCAGCTTAGATCCTAGCCTGACCCAGTACTTC. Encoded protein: CASSLDPSLTQYF.

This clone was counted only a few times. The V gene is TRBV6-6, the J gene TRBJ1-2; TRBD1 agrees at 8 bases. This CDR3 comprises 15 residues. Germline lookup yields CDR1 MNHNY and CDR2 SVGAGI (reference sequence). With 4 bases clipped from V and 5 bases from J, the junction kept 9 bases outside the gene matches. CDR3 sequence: CASSSVRQGLYGYTF. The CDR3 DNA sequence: TGTGCCAGCAGTTCCGTAAGACAGGGGCTTTATGGCTACACCTTC.

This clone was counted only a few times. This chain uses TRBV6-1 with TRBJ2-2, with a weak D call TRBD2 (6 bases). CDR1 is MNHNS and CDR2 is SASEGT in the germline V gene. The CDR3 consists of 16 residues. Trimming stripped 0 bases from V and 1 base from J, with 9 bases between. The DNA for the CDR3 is TGTGCCAGCAGTGAAGCTGGAGGGGTGAACACCGGGGAGCTGTTTTTT. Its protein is CASSEAGGVNTGELFF.

This CDR3 reads CASSEGPHQPQHF. CDR3 in DNA: TGTGCCAGCAGTGAGGGGCCGCATCAGCCCCAGCATTTT. The V call is TRBV6-1, the J call TRBJ1-5; possibly TRBD1 for D (5 bases). This CDR3 spans 13 amino acids. Deletions cut 3 bases from V and 5 bases from J, with 8 bases between. Germline V gene lookup returns CDR1 MNHNS and CDR2 SASEGT.

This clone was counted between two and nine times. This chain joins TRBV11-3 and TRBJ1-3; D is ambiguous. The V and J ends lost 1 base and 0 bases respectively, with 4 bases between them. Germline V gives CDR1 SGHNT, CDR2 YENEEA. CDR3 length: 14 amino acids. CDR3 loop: CASSLGGSGNTIYF. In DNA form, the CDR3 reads TGTGCCAGCAGCTTAGGAGGCTCTGGAAACACCATATATTTT. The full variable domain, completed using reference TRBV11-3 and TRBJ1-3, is EAGVVQSPRYKIIEKKQPVAFWCNPISGHNTLYWYLQNLGQGPELLIRYENEEAVDDSQLPKDRFSAERLKGVDSTLKIQPAELGDSAVYLCASSLGGSGNTIYFGEGSWLTVV.

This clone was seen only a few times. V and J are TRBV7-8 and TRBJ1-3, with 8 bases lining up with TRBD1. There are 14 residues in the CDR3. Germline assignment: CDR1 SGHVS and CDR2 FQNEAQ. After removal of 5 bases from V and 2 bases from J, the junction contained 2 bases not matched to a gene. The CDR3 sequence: CASSQGAAGNTIYF. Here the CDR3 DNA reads TGTGCCAGCAGCCAGGGGGCTGCTGGAAACACCATATATTTT.

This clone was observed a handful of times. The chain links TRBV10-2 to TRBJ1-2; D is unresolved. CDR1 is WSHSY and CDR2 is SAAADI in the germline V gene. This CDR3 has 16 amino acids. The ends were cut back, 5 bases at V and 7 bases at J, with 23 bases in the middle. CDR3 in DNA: TGCGCCAGCAGTAAGACCTTACAGATCCCTCAAGGTGGCTACACCTTC. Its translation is CASSKTLQIPQGGYTF.

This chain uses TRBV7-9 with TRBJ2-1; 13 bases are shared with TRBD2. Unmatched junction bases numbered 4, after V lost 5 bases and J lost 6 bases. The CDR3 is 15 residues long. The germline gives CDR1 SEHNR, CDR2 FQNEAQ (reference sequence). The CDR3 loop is CASSTSGGAANEQFF. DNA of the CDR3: TGTGCCAGCAGCACTAGCGGGGGGGCCGCCAATGAGCAGTTCTTC.

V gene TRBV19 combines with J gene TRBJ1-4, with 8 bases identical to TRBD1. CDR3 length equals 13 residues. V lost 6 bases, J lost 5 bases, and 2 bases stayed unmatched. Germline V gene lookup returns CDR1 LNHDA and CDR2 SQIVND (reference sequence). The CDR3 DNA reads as TGTGCCAGTAGGACAGGGGCGAATGAAAAACTGTTTTTT. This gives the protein CASRTGANEKLFF.

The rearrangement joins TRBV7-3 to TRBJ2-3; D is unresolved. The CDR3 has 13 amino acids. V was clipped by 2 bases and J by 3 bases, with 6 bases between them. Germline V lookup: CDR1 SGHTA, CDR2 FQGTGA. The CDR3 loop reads CASSLEVTDTQYF. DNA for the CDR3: TGTGCCAGCAGCTTAGAGGTGACAGATACGCAGTATTTT.

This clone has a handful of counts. CDR3 amino acids: CASSIVPGREQYF. The CDR3 DNA reads as TGTGCCAGTAGTATAGTTCCAGGGCGCGAGCAGTACTTC. The chain recombines TRBV19 with TRBJ2-7; D may be TRBD1 (5 bases). The CDR3 spans 13 residues. The V gene lost 1 base and the J gene lost 6 bases, with 10 bases spanning the gap. Germline CDR1 LNHDA, CDR2 SQIVND (reference sequence).

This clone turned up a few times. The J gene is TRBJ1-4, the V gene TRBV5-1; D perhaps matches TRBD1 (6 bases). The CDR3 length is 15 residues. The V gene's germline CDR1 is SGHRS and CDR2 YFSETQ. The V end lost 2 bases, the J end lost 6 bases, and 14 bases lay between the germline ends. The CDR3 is CASSLPTGLDEKLFF. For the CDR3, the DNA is TGCGCCAGCAGCTTACCCACAGGGTTGGATGAAAAACTGTTTTTT.

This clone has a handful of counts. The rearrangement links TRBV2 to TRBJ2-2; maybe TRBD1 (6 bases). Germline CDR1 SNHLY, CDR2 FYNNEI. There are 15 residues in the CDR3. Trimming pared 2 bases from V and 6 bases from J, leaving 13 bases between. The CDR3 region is CASSEFYRDAGELFF. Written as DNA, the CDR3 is TGTGCCAGCAGTGAATTCTACAGGGACGCCGGGGAGCTGTTTTTT.

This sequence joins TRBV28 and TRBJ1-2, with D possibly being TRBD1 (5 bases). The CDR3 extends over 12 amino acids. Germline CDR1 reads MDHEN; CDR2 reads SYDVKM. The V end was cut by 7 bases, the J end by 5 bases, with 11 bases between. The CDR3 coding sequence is TGTGCCAGCACCAAGCAGGGTTATGGCTACACCTTC. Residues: CASTKQGYGYTF.

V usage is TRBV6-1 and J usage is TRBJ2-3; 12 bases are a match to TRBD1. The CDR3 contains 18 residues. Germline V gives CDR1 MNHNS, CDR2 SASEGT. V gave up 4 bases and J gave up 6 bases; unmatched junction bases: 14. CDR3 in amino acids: CASSANAPGQGARDTQYF. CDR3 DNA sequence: TGTGCCAGCAGTGCCAATGCCCCGGGACAGGGGGCGCGGGATACGCAGTATTTT.

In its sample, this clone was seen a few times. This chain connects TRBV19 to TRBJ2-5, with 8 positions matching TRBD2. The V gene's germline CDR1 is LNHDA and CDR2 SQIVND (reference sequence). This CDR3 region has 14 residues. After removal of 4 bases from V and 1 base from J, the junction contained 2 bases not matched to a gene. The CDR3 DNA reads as TGTGCCAGTAGTAGAGCGGGAGTCCAAGAGACCCAGTACTTC. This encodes CASSRAGVQETQYF.

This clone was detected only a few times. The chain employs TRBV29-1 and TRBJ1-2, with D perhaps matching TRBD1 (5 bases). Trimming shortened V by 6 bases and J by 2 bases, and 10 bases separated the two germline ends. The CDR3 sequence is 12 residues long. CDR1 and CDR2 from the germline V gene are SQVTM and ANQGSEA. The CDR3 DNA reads TGCAGCGTGTGGACATCCAACTATGGCTACACCTTC. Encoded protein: CSVWTSNYGYTF.

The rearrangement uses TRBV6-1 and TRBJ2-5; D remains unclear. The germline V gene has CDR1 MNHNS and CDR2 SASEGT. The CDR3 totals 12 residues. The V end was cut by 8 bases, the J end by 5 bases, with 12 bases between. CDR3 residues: CASSPSGETQYF. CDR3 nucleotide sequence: TGTGCCAGCTCCCCATCCGGGGAGACCCAGTACTTC.

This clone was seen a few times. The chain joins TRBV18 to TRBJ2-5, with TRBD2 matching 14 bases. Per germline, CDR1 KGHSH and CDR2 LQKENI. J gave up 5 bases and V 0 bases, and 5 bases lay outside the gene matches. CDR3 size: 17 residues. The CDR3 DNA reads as TGTGCCAGCTCACCACCTGGACTAGCGGGAGGAGGTGAGACCCAGTACTTC. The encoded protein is CASSPPGLAGGGETQYF.

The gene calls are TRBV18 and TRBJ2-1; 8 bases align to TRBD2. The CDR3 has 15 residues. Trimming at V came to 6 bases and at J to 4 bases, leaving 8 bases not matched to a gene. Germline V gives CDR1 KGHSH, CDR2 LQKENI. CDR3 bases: TGTGCCAGCTCCCCCGGGGGGGCCGGGTACAATGAGCAGTTCTTC. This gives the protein CASSPGGAGYNEQFF.

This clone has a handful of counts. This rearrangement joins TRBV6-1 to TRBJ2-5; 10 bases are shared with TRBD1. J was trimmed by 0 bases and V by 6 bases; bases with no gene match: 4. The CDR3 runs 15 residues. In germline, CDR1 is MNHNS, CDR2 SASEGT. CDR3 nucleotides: TGTGCCAGCAGGCGGACAGGGGGGTACCAAGAGACCCAGTACTTC. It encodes CASRRTGGYQETQYF.

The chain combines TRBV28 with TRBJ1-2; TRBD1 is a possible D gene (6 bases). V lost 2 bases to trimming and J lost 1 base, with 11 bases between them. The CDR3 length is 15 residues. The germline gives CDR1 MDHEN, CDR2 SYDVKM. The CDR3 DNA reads TGTGCCAGCAGTTTACCTACAGGGATTAACTATGGCTACACCTTC. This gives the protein CASSLPTGINYGYTF.

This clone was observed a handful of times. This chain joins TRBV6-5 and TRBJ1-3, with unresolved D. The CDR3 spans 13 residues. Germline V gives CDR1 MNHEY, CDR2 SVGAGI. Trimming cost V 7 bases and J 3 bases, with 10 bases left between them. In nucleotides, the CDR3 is TGTGCCAGCACCCCCGGGGATGGAAACACCATATATTTT. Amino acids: CASTPGDGNTIYF.

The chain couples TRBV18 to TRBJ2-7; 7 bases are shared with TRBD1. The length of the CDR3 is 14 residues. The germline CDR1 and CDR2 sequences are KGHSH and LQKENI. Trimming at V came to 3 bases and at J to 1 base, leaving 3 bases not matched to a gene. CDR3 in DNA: TGTGCCAGCTCACCGGGACAGAGGTCCTACGAGCAGTACGTC. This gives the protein CASSPGQRSYEQYV.

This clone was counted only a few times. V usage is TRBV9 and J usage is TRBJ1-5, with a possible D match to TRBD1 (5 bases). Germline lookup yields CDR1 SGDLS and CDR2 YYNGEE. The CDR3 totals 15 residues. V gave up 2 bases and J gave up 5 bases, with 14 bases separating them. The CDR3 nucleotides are TGTGCCAGCAGCGTGAGGAGGGGCCGATATCAGCCCCAGCATTTT. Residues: CASSVRRGRYQPQHF.

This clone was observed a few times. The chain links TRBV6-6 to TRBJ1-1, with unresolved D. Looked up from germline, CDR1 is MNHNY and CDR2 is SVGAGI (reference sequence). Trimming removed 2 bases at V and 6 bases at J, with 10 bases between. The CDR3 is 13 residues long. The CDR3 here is CASSYGGVAEAFF. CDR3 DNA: TGTGCCAGCAGTTACGGCGGGGTAGCTGAAGCTTTCTTT.

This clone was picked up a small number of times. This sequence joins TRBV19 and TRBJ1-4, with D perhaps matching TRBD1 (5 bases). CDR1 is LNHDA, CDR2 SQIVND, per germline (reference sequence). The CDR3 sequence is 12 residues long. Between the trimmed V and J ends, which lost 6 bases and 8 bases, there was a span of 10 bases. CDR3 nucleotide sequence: TGTGCCAGTAGCCAGGGATTAGAAAAACTGTTTTTT. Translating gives CASSQGLEKLFF.